A selection of T cell receptor beta chains follows, all from one sample in a study of CD8 T cells in Susac syndrome. TCRdb analysed the immunoSEQ multiplex PCR reads with MiXCR anew, one entry per CDR3 protein. The sample holds about 160,000 distinct CDR3 sequences, roughly 93% seen once. The sample was CD4+ T cells from PBMCs. The origin of the receptors is a human donor in good health. Each CDR3 is given with its conserved first and last residue. The order of the fields is V gene, D gene, J gene, CDR3 protein, CDR3 DNA. D genes are given only for firm matches.

V gene: TRBV6-6; D gene: -; J gene: TRBJ2-3; CDR3 protein: CASSRTDTQYF; CDR3 DNA: TGTGCCAGCAGTCGCACAGATACGCAGTATTTT
V gene: TRBV2; D gene: -; J gene: TRBJ2-1; CDR3 protein: CASSEQGTAYNEQFF; CDR3 DNA: TGTGCCAGCAGTGAACAGGGGACTGCCTACAATGAGCAGTTCTTC
V gene: TRBV3-1; D gene: TRBD2; J gene: TRBJ2-3; CDR3 protein: CASSHPGTSPTDTQYF; CDR3 DNA: TGTGCCAGCAGCCATCCCGGGACTAGCCCTACAGATACGCAGTATTTT
V gene: TRBV27; D gene: -; J gene: TRBJ1-1; CDR3 protein: CASSLGWQSMNTEAFF; CDR3 DNA: TGTGCCAGCAGTTTAGGTTGGCAGAGTATGAACACTGAAGCTTTCTTT
V gene: TRBV29-1; D gene: -; J gene: TRBJ2-5; CDR3 protein: CSVGRGLKQTQYF; CDR3 DNA: TGCAGCGTTGGCAGGGGCTTAAAGCAGACCCAGTACTTC
V gene: TRBV5-6; D gene: TRBD1; J gene: TRBJ2-5; CDR3 protein: CASSPTGGYQETQYF; CDR3 DNA: TGTGCCAGTTCTCCGACAGGGGGCTACCAAGAGACCCAGTACTTC
V gene: TRBV6-5; D gene: -; J gene: TRBJ1-3; CDR3 protein: CASSYSSGDTIYF; CDR3 DNA: TGTGCCAGCAGTTACTCTTCGGGGGACACCATATATTTT
V gene: TRBV18; D gene: -; J gene: TRBJ1-2; CDR3 protein: CASSPGGNYGYTF; CDR3 DNA: TGTGCCAGCTCACCAGGCGGGAACTATGGCTACACCTTC
V gene: TRBV7-6; D gene: -; J gene: TRBJ2-5; CDR3 protein: CASSLAEQETQYF; CDR3 DNA: TGTGCCAGCAGCTTAGCGGAACAAGAGACCCAGTACTTC
V gene: TRBV10-3; D gene: TRBD1; J gene: TRBJ1-2; CDR3 protein: CAISQGADYGYTF; CDR3 DNA: TGTGCCATCAGCCAGGGGGCTGACTATGGCTACACCTTC